The rows below give T cell receptor beta chains drawn from one sample of a study of cytotoxic CD8 clonotypes in ibrutinib-treated CLL. Profiled with immunoSEQ multiplex PCR; TCRdb holds only in-frame clones, not every one. The sample has about 120,000 clones; approximately 85% are singletons. Here the sequenced sample was PBMCs, taken after 24 months of ibrutinib treatment. These receptors were obtained from a human donor with chronic lymphocytic leukemia. Each CDR3 is given with its conserved first and last residue. The D gene is left open where the match is weak. Some rows have no size entry. The others give once, few or many, or a class for an expanded clone.

TRBV5-1	-	TRBJ2-7	-	TGCGCCAGCAGTGGGCTCCTGAGTACCTACGAGCAGTACTTC	CASSGLLSTYEQYF
TRBV28	-	TRBJ1-2	-	TGTGCCAGCAGTACCGGGGACTTCGGAAACTTC	CASSTGDFGNF
TRBV6-1	-	TRBJ1-1	-	TGTGCCGGGGGCGGTGATTCCCTGAACACTGAAGCTTTCTTT	CAGGGDSLNTEAFF
TRBV10-3	-	TRBJ1-1	once	TGTGCCATCAGTGAGAGCGCGGGAACTGAAGCTTTCTTT	CAISESAGTEAFF
TRBV9	-	TRBJ1-4	-	TGTGCCAGCAGCGAGGGGGACGGACTTGGAAAACTGTTTTTT	CASSEGDGLGKLFF
TRBV7-2	-	TRBJ2-4	-	TGTGCCAGCAGCTTACGGGGGACAGCATTAGTACTAGCCAAAAACATTCAGTACTTC	CASSLRGTALVLAKNIQYF
TRBV19	-	TRBJ2-2	once	TGTGCCAGTAGTACGAGGGTAACCGGGGAGCTGTTTTTT	CASSTRVTGELFF
TRBV29-1	-	TRBJ1-1	once	TGCAGCGTTGCGGAGGCCACTACAACCTCGAACACTGAAGCTTTCTTT	CSVAEATTTSNTEAFF
TRBV27	-	TRBJ2-1	once	TGTGCCAGCAGTCCCCACAAGGACATCCAGTACAATGAGCAGTTCTTC	CASSPHKDIQYNEQFF
TRBV28	-	TRBJ1-2	few	TGTGCCAGCAGTCCATCCCTCATGATGGGCTACACCTTC	CASSPSLMMGYTF
TRBV27	TRBD2	TRBJ2-1	-	TGTGCCAGCAGTTTATGGCCTAGCGGGGTTAATGACAATGAGCAGTTCTTC	CASSLWPSGVNDNEQFF
TRBV5-1	-	TRBJ2-7	few	TGCGCCAGCAGCTTGCAGCCTTTAATCACAGGGTTCGGTTACGAGCAGTACTTC	CASSLQPLITGFGYEQYF
TRBV7-9	TRBD1	TRBJ2-1	-	TGTGCCAGCATTGCCGGGGACAGACTCTACAATGAGCAGTTCTTC	CASIAGDRLYNEQFF
TRBV11-2	-	TRBJ2-3	once	TGTGCCAGCAGCTTAGATAGGTCAGATACGCAGTATTTT	CASSLDRSDTQYF
TRBV10-3	-	TRBJ2-7	-	TGTGCCATCAGTGTCGGAGGGGGGAAGCAGCGGTACTTC	CAISVGGGKQRYF
TRBV5-5	-	TRBJ1-5	-	TGTGCCAGCAGCTTTAGGGGTGACAATCAGCCCCAGCATTTT	CASSFRGDNQPQHF
TRBV4-1	-	TRBJ1-6	-	TGCGCCAGCAGCCAGAGTAGGGTAAATTCACCCCTCCACTTT	CASSQSRVNSPLHF
TRBV7-3	-	TRBJ2-2	-	TGTGCCAGCCCCCCCAAGAACACCGGGGAGCTGTTTTTT	CASPPKNTGELFF
TRBV19	TRBD1	TRBJ1-5	-	TGTGCCAGTAGTATAGAAAGGACAGGGGGCCGGGTTGATCAGCCCCAGCATTTT	CASSIERTGGRVDQPQHF
TRBV5-4	-	TRBJ1-2	-	TGTGCCAGCAGCTTGGGGGGTGGCCTGAGTAACTATGGCTACACCTTC	CASSLGGGLSNYGYTF
TRBV6-1	-	TRBJ2-4	-	TGTGCCAGCAGTGAACCTAGCGCCCCCTTAGGGATTCAGTACTTC	CASSEPSAPLGIQYF
TRBV29-1	TRBD1	TRBJ2-7	-	TGCAGCGTTACCGGGACAGGGGTTTACGAGCAGTACTTC	CSVTGTGVYEQYF
TRBV28	-	TRBJ2-7	-	TGTGCCAGCACAGTGGTAGGGGGCTACGAGCAGTACTTC	CASTVVGGYEQYF
TRBV7-9	-	TRBJ1-2	-	TGTGCCAGCAGCTTGGATGGCTATGGCTACACCTTC	CASSLDGYGYTF
TRBV5-1	-	TRBJ1-2	-	TGCGCCAGCAGCTTGGGGCCAGGGGTAAACTATGGCTACACCTTC	CASSLGPGVNYGYTF
TRBV19	-	TRBJ2-5	-	TGTGCCAGTAGTATAGTACTGGGCGAGACCCAGTACTTC	CASSIVLGETQYF
TRBV7-2	TRBD2	TRBJ2-3	-	TGTGCCAGCAGCACGTCCTGGGGAGGGGCGCAGTATTTT	CASSTSWGGAQYF
TRBV19	TRBD1	TRBJ1-1	-	TGTGCCAGTAGTTCCTGGACAGGGAACACTGAAGCTTTCTTT	CASSSWTGNTEAFF
TRBV5-1	-	TRBJ2-1	few	TGCGCCAGCAGCCGTGTGCCGGGACACGAATACAATGAGCAGTTCTTC	CASSRVPGHEYNEQFF
TRBV5-1	TRBD1	TRBJ1-4	-	TGCGCCAGCAGCTTATCAGGGGGCAAGGGAACTAATGAAAAACTGTTTTTT	CASSLSGGKGTNEKLFF
TRBV7-3	TRBD2	TRBJ2-2	-	TGTGCCAGCAGCTTAAAAACTAGCGGGCTCACCGGGGAGCTGTTTTTT	CASSLKTSGLTGELFF
TRBV6-5	-	TRBJ1-2	-	TGTGCCAGCAGACCCGGGACGGTATATGGCTACACCTTC	CASRPGTVYGYTF
TRBV28	TRBD1	TRBJ1-5	-	TGTGCCAGCAGTTTAGGCAGGGGGAGCAATCAGCCCCAGCATTTT	CASSLGRGSNQPQHF